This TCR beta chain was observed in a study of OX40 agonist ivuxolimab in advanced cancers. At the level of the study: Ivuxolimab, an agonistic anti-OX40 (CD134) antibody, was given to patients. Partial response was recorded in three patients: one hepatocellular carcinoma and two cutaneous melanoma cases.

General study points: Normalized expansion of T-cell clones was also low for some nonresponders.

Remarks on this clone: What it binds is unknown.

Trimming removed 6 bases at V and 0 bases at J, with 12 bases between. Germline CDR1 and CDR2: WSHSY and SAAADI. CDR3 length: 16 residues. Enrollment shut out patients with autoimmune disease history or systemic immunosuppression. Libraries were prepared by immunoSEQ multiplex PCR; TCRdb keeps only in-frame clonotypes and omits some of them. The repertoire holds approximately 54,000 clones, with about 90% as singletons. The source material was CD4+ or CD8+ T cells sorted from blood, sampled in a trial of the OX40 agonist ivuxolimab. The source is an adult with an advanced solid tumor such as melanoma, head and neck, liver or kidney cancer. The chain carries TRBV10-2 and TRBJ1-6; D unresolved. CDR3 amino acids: CASSAGGSSYNSPLHF. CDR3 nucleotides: TGCGCCAGCAGCGCTGGTGGTAGCTCCTATAATTCACCCCTCCACTTT.